One T cell receptor (beta chain) is described in this entry. The data derive from a study of blood T cell repertoires in COVID-19. Study-wide context: From the United States, Italy and Spain came samples of acute and convalescent COVID-19. Sample material is recorded as cDNA or gDNA derived from T cells, B-cell-depleted T cells, or PBMCs.

The V segment lost 0 bases and the J segment 6 bases; nucleotides outside the gene matches: 9. This CDR3 has 16 amino acids. Germline CDR1 and CDR2: SGHNT and YYREEE (reference sequence). In the original analysis: Nucleated cell counts were estimated from reference gene primer amplification. The method was immunoSEQ multiplex PCR; TCRdb's version includes in-frame clones alone and lacks a portion of them. V and J calls and clone size are those listed in that table; D and trimming were worked out from the DNA. The profile shows approximately 90,000 clones, around three quarters of them singletons. The clonotype was recovered from a human donor in a cohort sampled during active COVID-19. V gene TRBV5-4 combines with J gene TRBJ2-3; TRBD2 matches 8 bases. Sequenced material: peripheral blood. CDR3 coding DNA: TGTGCCAGCAGCTTGGATCGACTAGCGAGATGGGATACGCAGTATTTT. It specifies CASSLDRLARWDTQYF.